A selection of T cell receptor beta chains follows, all from one sample in a study of blood T cell repertoires in COVID-19. Clones were sequenced by immunoSEQ multiplex PCR, and TCRdb holds only the in-frame ones, with some missing. This repertoire shows about 300,000 clones, around 86% found once; its top ten account for approximately 4.1%. Sequencing was carried out using PBMCs or T cells enriched from blood (not recorded which). The receptors derive from a young man who had recovered from COVID-19. Each CDR3 is given with its conserved first and last residue. D genes are given only for firm matches. Size is omitted from some rows. Given values are once, few, many or a class for expanded clones.

TRBV6-6	.	TRBJ1-2	TRBD1	CASSRAGTGGVNYGYTF	TGTGCCAGCAGTCGAGCCGGGACAGGGGGCGTCAACTATGGCTACACCTTC
TRBV5-6	.	TRBJ1-5	.	CASSLARQGSDQPQHF	TGTGCCAGCAGCTTGGCGCGGCAGGGAAGTGACCAGCCCCAGCATTTT
TRBV18	.	TRBJ2-3	TRBD2	CASSERTSGGSSTDTQYF	TGTGCCAGCTCAGAACGGACTAGCGGGGGGTCGAGCACAGATACGCAGTATTTT
TRBV7-9	.	TRBJ1-5	.	CASSLDDRPNQPQHF	TGTGCCAGCAGTTTAGACGACAGACCCAATCAGCCCCAGCATTTT
TRBV5-1	.	TRBJ2-7	.	CASSPLAGATYEQYF	TGCGCCAGCAGCCCCTTGGCAGGGGCCACCTACGAGCAGTACTTC
TRBV18	.	TRBJ2-1	TRBD1	CASSRDRGSEQFF	TGTGCCAGCTCCCGGGACAGGGGAAGTGAGCAGTTCTTC
TRBV7-8	.	TRBJ1-3	.	CASSLPGGNTIYF	TGTGCCAGCAGTCTCCCGGGTGGAAACACCATATATTTT
TRBV10-1	.	TRBJ2-7	TRBD1	CASSDDGTGSYEQYF	TGCGCCAGCAGTGACGACGGGACAGGGTCCTACGAGCAGTACTTC
TRBV18	.	TRBJ2-2	TRBD1	CASVTGSAGELFF	TGTGCCAGCGTGACAGGGTCGGCCGGGGAGCTGTTTTTT
TRBV4-2	.	TRBJ2-1	TRBD2	CASSRTTLTGLVADEQFF	TGTGCCAGCAGCCGAACTACCTTAACGGGACTAGTCGCCGATGAGCAGTTCTTC
TRBV5-1	.	TRBJ2-4	TRBD2	CASSALGAGGPIAKNIQYF	TGCGCCAGCAGCGCCTTGGGAGCGGGAGGACCTATAGCCAAAAACATTCAGTACTTC
TRBV21-1	.	TRBJ2-1	.	CASSIRTSGGNEQFF	TGTGCCAGCAGCATCCGGACTAGCGGGGGGAATGAGCAGTTCTTC
TRBV6-5	few	TRBJ1-2	.	CASRSAQGGYTF	TGTGCCAGCAGGTCTGCGCAGGGTGGCTACACCTTC
TRBV5-8	.	TRBJ1-5	TRBD1	CASSLGDSNNQPQHF	TGTGCCAGCAGCTTAGGGGACAGCAACAATCAGCCCCAGCATTTT
TRBV19	.	TRBJ2-1	TRBD1	CASSRDRGSIEQFF	TGTGCCAGTAGTCGAGACAGGGGGTCCATCGAGCAGTTCTTC
TRBV5-1	.	TRBJ2-7	.	CASSLDRGGYEQYF	TGCGCCAGCAGCTTGGACAGGGGAGGCTACGAGCAGTACTTC
TRBV3-1/TRBV3-2	.	TRBJ1-4	.	CASSQGFGFPNEKLFF	TGTGCCAGCAGCCAAGGGTTCGGGTTTCCTAATGAAAAACTGTTTTTT
TRBV18	.	TRBJ1-3	.	CASSPPQVGLSGNTIYF	TGTGCCAGCTCACCACCTCAGGTGGGACTCTCTGGAAACACCATATATTTT
TRBV4-2	once	TRBJ2-5	TRBD2	CASSQDPGEGETQYF	TGTGCCAGCAGCCAAGATCCGGGGGAGGGGGAGACCCAGTACTTC
TRBV24-1	.	TRBJ2-3	.	CATSFSDTSTDTQYF	TGTGCCACCTCTTTTTCGGACACTAGCACAGATACGCAGTATTTT
TRBV7-8	many	TRBJ1-2	.	CASSFALGAGYGYTF	TGTGCCAGCAGCTTTGCTTTGGGGGCCGGATATGGCTACACCTTC
TRBV10-2	.	TRBJ2-7	.	CATIGQGISEQYF	TGCGCCACCATTGGGCAGGGGATCTCCGAGCAGTACTTC
TRBV18	.	TRBJ1-2	TRBD1	CASSPLDRVTNYGYTF	TGTGCCAGCTCACCCCTCGACAGGGTCACTAACTATGGCTACACCTTC
TRBV5-1	few	TRBJ2-2	.	CASSLVSVADSGELFF	TGCGCCAGCAGCTTGGTTTCCGTGGCGGACTCCGGGGAGCTGTTTTTT
TRBV5-1	.	TRBJ1-3	.	CASSLGIIFSQGTIYF	TGCGCCAGCAGCTTGGGGATTATCTTTTCGCAGGGAACCATATATTTT
TRBV5-1	.	TRBJ2-5	TRBD2	CASSLLAGGSQETQYF	TGCGCCAGCAGCTTACTAGCGGGAGGGTCCCAAGAGACCCAGTACTTC
TRBV7-8	.	TRBJ2-3	TRBD1	CASSSGQLVISDTQYF	TGTGCCAGCAGCTCGGGACAGCTAGTAATTTCAGATACGCAGTATTTT